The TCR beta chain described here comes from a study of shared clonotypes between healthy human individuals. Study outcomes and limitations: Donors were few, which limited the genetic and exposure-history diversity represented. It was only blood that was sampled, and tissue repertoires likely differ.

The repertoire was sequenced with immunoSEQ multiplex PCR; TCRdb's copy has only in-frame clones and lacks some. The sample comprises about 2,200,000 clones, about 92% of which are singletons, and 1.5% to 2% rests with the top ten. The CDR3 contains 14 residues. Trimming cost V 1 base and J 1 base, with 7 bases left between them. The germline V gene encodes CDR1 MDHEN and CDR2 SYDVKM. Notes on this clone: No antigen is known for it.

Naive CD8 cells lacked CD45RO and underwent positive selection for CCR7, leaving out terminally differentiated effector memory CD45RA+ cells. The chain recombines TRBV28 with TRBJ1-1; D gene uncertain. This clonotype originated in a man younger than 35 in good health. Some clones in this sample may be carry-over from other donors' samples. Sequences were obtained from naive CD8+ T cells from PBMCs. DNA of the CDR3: TGTGCCAGCAGTTTATTGGTCCCGAACACTGAAGCTTTCTTT. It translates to CASSLLVPNTEAFF.